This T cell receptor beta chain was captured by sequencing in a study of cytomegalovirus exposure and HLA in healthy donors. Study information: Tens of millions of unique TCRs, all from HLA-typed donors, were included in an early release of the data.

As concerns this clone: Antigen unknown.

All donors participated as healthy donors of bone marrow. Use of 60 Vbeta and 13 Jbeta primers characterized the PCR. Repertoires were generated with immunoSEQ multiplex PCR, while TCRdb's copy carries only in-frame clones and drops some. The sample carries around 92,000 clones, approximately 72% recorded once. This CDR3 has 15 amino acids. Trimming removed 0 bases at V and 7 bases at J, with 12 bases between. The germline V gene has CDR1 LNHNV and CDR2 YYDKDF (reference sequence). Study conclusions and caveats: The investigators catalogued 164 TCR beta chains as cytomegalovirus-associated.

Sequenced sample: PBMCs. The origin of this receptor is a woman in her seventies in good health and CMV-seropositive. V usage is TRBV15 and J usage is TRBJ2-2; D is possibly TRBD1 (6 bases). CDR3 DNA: TGTGCCACCAGCAGAGAACAGGGAAAGTTCGGGGAGCTGTTTTTT. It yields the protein CATSREQGKFGELFF.